The sequence of this TCR beta chain was determined in a study of memory CD4+ T cells and cytomegalovirus serostatus. Findings of the study overall: Suggested: most of the CMV-linked TCR signature lies in CD4+ memory cells.

The method was immunoSEQ multiplex PCR; TCRdb's version includes in-frame clones alone and lacks a portion of them. The sample holds approximately 92,000 clones, 80% seen once. On this clone: The antigen is unknown.

The sort gate was single viable CD3+CD4+CD8-CD45RO+ cells for memory CD4+ T cells. Germline CDR1 is SGHKS and CDR2 is YYEKEE (reference sequence). With V trimmed by 6 bases and J by 4 bases, 9 bases remained unmatched. CDR3 length equals 15 residues. The sequenced sample consisted of memory CD4+ T cells from blood. This sequence joins TRBV5-5 and TRBJ1-4; TRBD1 agrees at 7 bases. This TCR came from an adult in good health and CMV-seropositive. This CDR3 is CASTGQWGRNEKLFF. The CDR3 region has the DNA TGTGCCAGCACGGGACAGTGGGGCCGTAATGAAAAACTGTTTTTT.